This TCR beta chain was profiled in a study of T-cell memory formation after mild COVID-19. Study overall: Each donor largely had its own TCR clusters. Study findings and constraints: Researchers report contracting CD4+ clones mostly in CM and EM, with CD8+ clones in EMRA.

This clonotype has just a few counts. The antigen is not known. TCRdb recomputed calls from the 5' RACE reads with MiXCR, one row per CDR3 protein. The sample includes around 300,000 distinct CDR3 sequences, approximately 14% of them seen just once. The TCR comes from a man aged 18-30 years who had mild COVID-19 (a few samples of this study predate the infection). Cell type and time point are not known. The sample taken for sequencing was PBMCs or a T cell subset sorted from them (not recorded which).

The CDR3: CAIRETGLNTEAFF. DNA of the CDR3: TGTGCCATCAGGGAGACAGGCTTGAACACTGAAGCTTTCTTT. The chain couples TRBV10-3 to TRBJ1-1; D may be TRBD1 (6 bases). V lost 6 bases to trimming and J lost 0 bases, with 11 bases between them. Germline lookup yields CDR1 ENHRY and CDR2 SYGVKD. CDR3 length: 14 amino acids.